This is a list of T cell receptor beta chains from one sample in a study of shared clonotypes between healthy human individuals. Clones were sequenced by immunoSEQ multiplex PCR, and TCRdb holds only the in-frame ones, with some missing. The sample yields more than 500,000 clones, approximately 95% seen once. Sequenced input: naive CD4+ T cells sorted from blood. These receptors all come from a woman aged 25-40 years in good health. CDR3s include the opening cysteine and the closing phenylalanine or tryptophan.

TRBJ2-1,TRBV28,CASSLALRGLGNEQFF
TRBJ2-5,TRBV7-2,CASSLELGQGRTQYF
TRBJ2-6,TRBV4-2,CASSQESEGSSGANVLTF
TRBJ2-5,TRBV28,CASSPPGLAGVRETQYF
TRBJ1-2,TRBV7-8,CASSSGLGYDYTF
TRBJ2-7,TRBV14,CASSPSGAYEQYF
TRBJ2-5,TRBV5-4,CASSFGETQYF
TRBJ2-7,TRBV28,CASSSASGSSYEQYF
TRBJ1-2,TRBV5-4,CASSPKGTANYGYTF
TRBJ2-1,TRBV6-1,CASREATYNEQFF
TRBJ1-1,TRBV25-1,CASSEPWGETEAFF
TRBJ2-7,TRBV28,CASLGGYEQYF
TRBJ2-2,TRBV5-6,CASSLYGRALPGELFF
TRBJ1-4,TRBV10-2,CASSEAGYAQLFF
TRBJ2-3,TRBV2,CASTGLAGVGIADTQYF
TRBJ2-1,TRBV28,CASSLSDYNEQFF
TRBJ2-7,TRBV4-2,CASSQVTASYEQYF
TRBJ2-7,TRBV11-3,CASSRSGNSYEQYF
TRBJ1-5,TRBV4-1,CASSPLEGSNQPQHF
TRBJ2-7,TRBV28,CASTPPLGGTGEQYF
TRBJ2-1,TRBV25-1,CASSERGLAGLNEQFF
TRBJ2-7,TRBV19,CASSNPWDAVHEQYF
TRBJ2-7,TRBV28,CASSDSHSYEQYF
TRBJ2-3,TRBV6-4,CASSPTGGTDTQYF
TRBJ1-2,TRBV18,CASSTDGNYGYTF
TRBJ2-6,TRBV18,CASSTNSGANVLTF
TRBJ2-1,TRBV5-1,CASSTTTSSGTYNEQFF